Listed below are T cell receptor beta chains from one sample, sequenced in a study of response to subunit inactivated influenza vaccine. In TCRdb, the RT-PCR reads were re-called with MiXCR into one record per CDR3 protein. The sample has about 540,000 distinct CDR3 sequences, approximately 22% seen once. This sample also belongs to another study, concerning T cells expressing NK-cell markers.

The sample consisted of CD4+ T cells sorted from PBMCs, taken 11 to 12 days after vaccination. Every receptor here comes from a man between 50 and 59 years old who received an inactivated influenza vaccine. CDR3s include the opening cysteine and the closing phenylalanine or tryptophan. The order of the fields is clone size, J gene, D gene, V gene, CDR3 protein, CDR3 DNA. The D gene is left open where the match is weak. The size of a clone is reported for some rows only, either as once, few or many, or as a class for expanded clones.

.,TRBJ2-7,TRBD1,TRBV29-1,CSAGQVYEQYF,TGCAGCGCCGGACAGGTCTACGAGCAGTACTTC
.,TRBJ1-6,TRBD1,TRBV4-1,CASSHAGQGVWPLHF,TGCGCCAGCAGCCATGCAGGACAGGGAGTGTGGCCCCTCCACTTT
.,TRBJ2-7,TRBD1,TRBV6-2/TRBV6-3,CASSRIIQGRNYEQYF,TGTGCCAGCAGCAGGATCATACAGGGGAGAAACTACGAGCAGTACTTC
.,TRBJ2-7,TRBD1,TRBV6-5,CASSYRTGAPYEQYF,TGTGCCAGCAGTTACCGGACAGGGGCACCCTACGAGCAGTACTTC
.,TRBJ2-1,TRBD2,TRBV20-1,CSARVHGTSGRNTNEQFF,TGCAGTGCTAGAGTCCATGGGACTAGCGGGAGGAATACGAATGAGCAGTTCTTC
few,TRBJ2-7,TRBD2,TRBV6-1,CASSRETSGVYEQYF,TGTGCCAGCAGTCGAGAGACTAGCGGGGTCTACGAGCAGTACTTC
.,TRBJ2-1,.,TRBV27,CASSPPGYNEQFF,TGTGCCAGCAGCCCCCCCGGGTACAATGAGCAGTTCTTC
.,TRBJ2-7,.,TRBV2,CASSERTGVVYEQYF,TGTGCCAGCAGTGAAAGGACGGGAGTAGTCTACGAGCAGTACTTC
few,TRBJ1-4,TRBD1,TRBV2,CASRLTGGLFF,TGTGCCAGCAGATTGACAGGGGGACTGTTTTTT
.,TRBJ2-5,.,TRBV18,CASSPRYDAETQYF,TGTGCCAGCTCACCGCGTTACGACGCGGAGACCCAGTACTTC
.,TRBJ2-5,TRBD1,TRBV6-2/TRBV6-3,CASSYEPQGSQETQYF,TGTGCCAGCAGTTACGAGCCACAGGGGAGTCAAGAGACCCAGTACTTC
.,TRBJ2-3,TRBD2,TRBV5-1,CASSLDGGAEDTQYF,TGCGCCAGCAGCTTGGACGGGGGGGCGGAAGATACGCAGTATTTT
.,TRBJ2-7,.,TRBV15,CATSLQGGYEQYF,TGTGCCACCAGCTTACAGGGAGGTTACGAGCAGTACTTC
few,TRBJ2-7,TRBD1,TRBV4-2,CASSQQGQGYEQYF,TGTGCCAGCAGCCAACAGGGACAGGGGTACGAGCAGTACTTC
few,TRBJ2-1,TRBD2,TRBV24-1,CATSDSRGGPAFNEQFF,TGTGCCACCAGTGACTCGAGGGGAGGGCCCGCCTTTAATGAGCAGTTCTTC
many,TRBJ2-1,.,TRBV20-1,CSAGGLAWGEQFF,TGCAGTGCTGGCGGACTTGCTTGGGGTGAGCAGTTCTTC
.,TRBJ2-7,TRBD2,TRBV20-1,CSASFPGLAGVYEQYF,TGCAGTGCTAGTTTTCCGGGACTAGCGGGGGTTTACGAGCAGTACTTC
.,TRBJ1-5,.,TRBV6-1,CASSEAYGSNQPQHF,TGTGCCAGCAGTGAGGCCTACGGAAGCAATCAGCCCCAGCATTTT
.,TRBJ2-5,.,TRBV7-9,CASSLMGSQTQYF,TGTGCCAGCAGCTTGATGGGGAGCCAGACCCAGTACTTC
.,TRBJ1-2,.,TRBV6-2/TRBV6-3,CASSSVAYGYTF,TGTGCCAGCAGTTCAGTGGCCTATGGCTACACCTTC
.,TRBJ2-3,TRBD2,TRBV6-5,CASSLIRGGRGTDTQYF,TGTGCCAGCAGCTTAATCCGGGGGGGCCGTGGCACAGATACGCAGTATTTT
.,TRBJ1-1,TRBD1,TRBV6-1,CASTNLQGANTEAFF,TGTGCCAGCACAAATTTACAGGGGGCGAACACTGAAGCTTTCTTT
.,TRBJ1-5,TRBD1,TRBV20-1,CSAWDRGRNQPQHF,TGCAGTGCTTGGGACAGGGGGAGGAATCAGCCCCAGCATTTT
few,TRBJ2-7,.,TRBV29-1,CSVEASLREQYF,TGCAGCGTTGAAGCTTCCCTTCGCGAGCAGTACTTC
few,TRBJ2-7,.,TRBV18,CASSPPHNSYEQYF,TGTGCCAGCTCACCCCCCCACAACTCCTACGAGCAGTACTTC
few,TRBJ1-6,.,TRBV7-2,CASSLAQGRSLHF,TGTGCCAGCAGCTTAGCTCAGGGTCGATCCCTCCACTTT
.,TRBJ2-3,TRBD1,TRBV12-3/TRBV12-4,CASRKPGQSTDTQYF,TGTGCCAGCAGAAAACCGGGACAGAGCACAGATACGCAGTATTTT
.,TRBJ1-2,TRBD1,TRBV24-1,CATRGTGRHGYTF,TGTGCCACCCGCGGGACAGGGAGGCATGGCTACACCTTC
.,TRBJ2-2,.,TRBV3-1,CASSSGNSVGELFF,TGTGCCAGCAGCTCAGGGAATTCGGTCGGGGAGCTGTTTTTT
few,TRBJ2-3,.,TRBV7-6,CASSQRGRGRAGTDTQYF,TGTGCCAGCAGCCAACGCGGCAGGGGGAGGGCTGGCACAGATACGCAGTATTTT
few,TRBJ2-1,.,TRBV10-2,CASSEWLASDEQFF,TGCGCCAGCAGTGAATGGCTAGCAAGCGATGAGCAGTTCTTC
.,TRBJ2-1,TRBD2,TRBV30,CAWRSGLAHYNEQFF,TGTGCCTGGAGAAGCGGACTAGCGCACTACAATGAGCAGTTCTTC
few,TRBJ2-4,TRBD1,TRBV4-2,CASSQEFDRGDIQYF,TGTGCCAGCAGCCAAGAGTTCGACAGGGGAGACATTCAGTACTTC
.,TRBJ1-1,.,TRBV30,CASLAGRGTEAFF,TGTGCCTCTCTAGCAGGGCGCGGCACTGAAGCTTTCTTT
many,TRBJ1-2,.,TRBV5-5,CASSQDRNYGYTF,TGTGCCAGCAGCCAAGACAGAAACTATGGCTACACCTTC
.,TRBJ2-1,TRBD2,TRBV2,CASSALAGGPNEQFF,TGTGCCAGCAGTGCGTTAGCGGGAGGGCCAAATGAGCAGTTCTTC
.,TRBJ2-5,TRBD2,TRBV4-2,CASSQVSAGGRETQYF,TGTGCCAGCAGCCAAGTTTCCGCGGGAGGGAGAGAGACCCAGTACTTC
.,TRBJ2-7,TRBD2,TRBV5-1,CASSGGDSYEQYF,TGCGCCAGCAGTGGGGGGGACTCCTACGAGCAGTACTTC
.,TRBJ2-5,.,TRBV29-1,CSVEMLRTAHQETQYF,TGCAGCGTTGAAATGCTAAGGACAGCACACCAAGAGACCCAGTACTTC
few,TRBJ1-4,.,TRBV5-5,CASSTGPNEKLFF,TGTGCCAGCAGCACAGGGCCAAATGAAAAACTGTTTTTT
few,TRBJ1-1,.,TRBV29-1,CSVKQTNTEAFF,TGCAGCGTAAAACAGACGAACACTGAAGCTTTCTTT
.,TRBJ2-7,TRBD2,TRBV29-1,CSVGGLAGVVFEQYF,TGCAGCGTTGGAGGGCTAGCGGGAGTAGTCTTCGAGCAGTACTTC
few,TRBJ2-5,TRBD1,TRBV11-2,CASSPTGGWETQYF,TGTGCCAGCAGCCCAACAGGGGGCTGGGAGACCCAGTACTTC
few,TRBJ2-1,TRBD2,TRBV12-3/TRBV12-4,CASRGLAGEDHNEQFF,TGTGCCAGCAGGGGCCTAGCGGGAGAGGACCACAATGAGCAGTTCTTC
few,TRBJ2-1,.,TRBV18,CASSLRTVSSYNEQFF,TGTGCCAGCTCACTTAGGACCGTAAGCTCCTACAATGAGCAGTTCTTC
few,TRBJ2-3,.,TRBV12-3/TRBV12-4,CASSLMPEMYTQYF,TGTGCCAGCAGTTTAATGCCAGAAATGTATACGCAGTATTTT
.,TRBJ2-2,.,TRBV3-1,CASSQDLTVGELFF,TGTGCCAGCAGCCAAGATTTGACGGTCGGGGAGCTGTTTTTT
few,TRBJ1-6,TRBD1,TRBV11-2,CASSLYNQGASVSPLHF,TGTGCCAGCAGCTTATACAACCAGGGGGCATCAGTATCACCCCTCCACTTT
.,TRBJ2-5,.,TRBV30,CAWSIIPGSQETQYF,TGTGCCTGGTCCATAATCCCGGGGAGCCAAGAGACCCAGTACTTC
many,TRBJ2-3,TRBD2,TRBV7-2,CASSLGREKRDTQYF,TGTGCCAGCAGCTTAGGGCGGGAGAAGAGAGATACGCAGTATTTT
many,TRBJ1-1,TRBD1,TRBV12-3/TRBV12-4,CASSLGWGGTGSEEAFF,TGTGCCAGCAGTTTAGGGTGGGGAGGGACAGGGTCAGAGGAGGCTTTCTTT
many,TRBJ2-3,.,TRBV12-3/TRBV12-4,CASSPGTDTQYF,TGTGCCAGCAGTCCCGGGACAGATACGCAGTATTTT